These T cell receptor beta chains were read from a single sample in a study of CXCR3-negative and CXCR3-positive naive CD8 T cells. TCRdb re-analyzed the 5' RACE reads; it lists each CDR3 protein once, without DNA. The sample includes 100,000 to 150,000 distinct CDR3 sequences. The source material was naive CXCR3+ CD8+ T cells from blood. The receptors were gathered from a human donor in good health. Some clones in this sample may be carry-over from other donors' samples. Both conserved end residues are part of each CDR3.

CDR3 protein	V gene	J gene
CSVEGGSGGYEQFF	TRBV29-1	TRBJ2-1
CSARDGLAGGQLDNEQFF	TRBV20-1	TRBJ2-1
CASSLARDPTDTQYF	TRBV5-6	TRBJ2-3
CASSLSSSSGGSTSGEQYF	TRBV27	TRBJ2-7
CASTPRNNYGYTF	TRBV6-5	TRBJ1-2
CASDRGTLSGNTIYF	TRBV2	TRBJ1-3
CASSLVGEDTQYF	TRBV7-9	TRBJ2-3
CASSYSVGGNTEAFF	TRBV6-5	TRBJ1-1
CASSPGQADEAFF	TRBV13	TRBJ1-1
CASSHRQGSVKGEQFF	TRBV28	TRBJ2-1
CASRKTGTSYEQYF	TRBV11-3	TRBJ2-7
CSVLMIRDMGRDEQYF	TRBV29-1	TRBJ2-7
CASRERWSGGHYNEQFF	TRBV4-3	TRBJ2-1
CASSAPGQATHEQFF	TRBV7-3	TRBJ2-1
CSASLRDSRLRQFF	TRBV20-1	TRBJ2-1
CASPILSYTQLLDTQYF	TRBV7-2	TRBJ2-3
CAISEGGGANVLTF	TRBV10-3	TRBJ2-6
CSPRDLNTEAFF	TRBV20-1	TRBJ1-1
CASSQDGQTRF	TRBV4-1	TRBJ2-5
CSVQGFGSYNEQFF	TRBV29-1	TRBJ2-1
CAISEGAGSYNEQFF	TRBV10-3	TRBJ2-1
CASSSRQGPNSPLHF	TRBV7-2	TRBJ1-6
CASSPSGGTSESYNEQFF	TRBV7-2	TRBJ2-1
CASSLRGANTEAFF	TRBV5-1	TRBJ1-1
CSARGPGLAGENEKETQYF	TRBV20-1	TRBJ2-5
CAWSVAYNEQFF	TRBV30	TRBJ2-1
CATSDNPGRSGRTYNEQFF	TRBV24-1	TRBJ2-1
CASSLRVWDGDDFYEQYF	TRBV12-3/TRBV12-4	TRBJ2-7
CASSITSYNEQFF	TRBV9	TRBJ2-1
CSVEVLDREETQYF	TRBV29-1	TRBJ2-5
CASSFYKNTEAFF	TRBV28	TRBJ1-1
CASSPPGLQNTGELFF	TRBV7-9	TRBJ2-2
CASSLESPMRAFF	TRBV7-2	TRBJ1-1
CASGTGALGNQPQHF	TRBV12-3/TRBV12-4	TRBJ1-5
CASSLVQGWDTEAFF	TRBV7-9	TRBJ1-1
CSVEGKNTEAFF	TRBV29-1	TRBJ1-1
CASSPARGETQYF	TRBV3-1	TRBJ2-5
CASNLGENTEAFF	TRBV5-6	TRBJ1-1
CASSDGDRGQETQYF	TRBV2	TRBJ2-5
CASSLSSGEYEQYF	TRBV7-2	TRBJ2-7
CASSLRPNTGELFF	TRBV7-6	TRBJ2-2
CASRASGEETQYF	TRBV7-3	TRBJ2-5